This TCR beta chain was recorded in a study of post-analysis software for immune sequencing data. Study conclusions and caveats: Roughly 5 TRBV segments (TRBV5-6, TRBV5-1 and TRBV20-1 among them) occurred more frequently in patients than in controls. Normalized Chao1 diversity in multiple sclerosis patients fell significantly below that of controls.

Comment on this clonotype: What it recognizes is unknown.

TCR beta cDNA libraries had unique molecular identifiers. Via MiXCR, TCRdb re-called the PCR reads, giving one row per CDR3 protein. Here the sample spans hundreds of thousands of distinct CDR3 sequences, roughly three fifths being singletons. This CDR3 region has 14 residues. V lost 7 bases to trimming and J lost 9 bases, with 19 bases between them. Per the germline V gene, CDR1 is MGHRA and CDR2 is YSYEKL. Material: blood. This receptor was obtained from a girl aged 2-10 years with multiple sclerosis. The chain employs TRBV4-1 and TRBJ2-1; possibly TRBD2 for D (6 bases). The CDR3 nucleotides are TGCGCCAGCAATAACGGGAGAGGCCAGAGTGAGCAGTTCTTC. Translated: CASNNGRGQSEQFF.